The 26 T cell receptor beta chains reported below all come from one sample, sequenced in a study of shared clonotypes between healthy human individuals. The method was immunoSEQ multiplex PCR; TCRdb's version includes in-frame clones alone and lacks a portion of them. The data contain about 2.3 million clones, 92% of them singletons. Source material: naive CD4+ T cells from PBMCs. Subset given: CD45RA+ positively selected. The receptors here all came from a young man in good health. Some clones in this sample may be carry-over from other donors' samples.

The chain carries TRBV5-1 and TRBJ2-2; 16 bases agree with TRBD2. The CDR3 has 19 residues. The germline V gene encodes CDR1 SGHRS and CDR2 YFSETQ. With 4 bases clipped from V and 5 bases from J, the junction kept 11 bases outside the gene matches. The CDR3 sequence: CASSEGLAGGRLRTGELFF. The DNA of the CDR3 is TGCGCCAGCAGCGAGGGACTAGCGGGAGGGAGGTTGCGGACCGGGGAGCTGTTTTTT.

This rearrangement joins TRBV29-1 to TRBJ2-7, with 7 bases matching TRBD1. This CDR3 spans 13 amino acids. With V trimmed by 4 bases and J by 6 bases, 9 bases remained unmatched. Germline CDR1 reads SQVTM; CDR2 reads ANQGSEA. The CDR3 sequence is CSVGDRASGEQYF. Written as DNA, the CDR3 is TGCAGCGTTGGAGACAGGGCGTCGGGCGAGCAGTACTTC.

The chain recombines TRBV4-1 with TRBJ1-2; TRBD1 matches 8 bases. Trimming took 2 bases from V and 4 from J; bases not matched to a gene: 9. CDR3 size: 16 residues. Germline CDR1 and CDR2: MGHRA and YSYEKL. The CDR3 is CASSQPSRGRTYGYTF. CDR3 bases: TGCGCCAGCAGCCAACCGAGCAGGGGGCGCACCTATGGCTACACCTTC.

The V and J genes are TRBV7-2 and TRBJ2-7, with 9 bases lining up with TRBD1. The V and J ends lost 1 base and 4 bases, in that order; junction bases with no gene match: 5. Germline CDR1 and CDR2: SGHTA and FQGNSA. The CDR3 covers 15 residues. CDR3 protein: CASSLDRGLLYEQYF. The CDR3 bases are TGTGCCAGCAGCTTAGACAGGGGGCTTCTTTACGAGCAGTACTTC.

A remark on this clone: This sample includes further DNA sequences coding for the same CDR3. V and J are TRBV28 and TRBJ2-7; maybe TRBD1 (5 bases). The germline V gene has CDR1 MDHEN and CDR2 SYDVKM. The CDR3 is 14 amino acids. V was shortened by 4 bases and J by 2 bases, with 12 bases between the two germline ends. The CDR3 loop is CASSSLQGTYEQYF. The CDR3 region has the DNA TGTGCCAGCAGTTCACTCCAGGGTACCTACGAGCAGTACTTC.

This clone appeared a single time. The same CDR3 also results from other DNA sequences found in this sample. CDR3 sequence (DNA): TGTGCCAGCTCACCACTGAGACAGGGAAACACCGGGGAGCTGTTTTTT. Amino acid sequence: CASSPLRQGNTGELFF. V and J are TRBV18 and TRBJ2-2, with 7 bases fitting TRBD1. Germline CDR1 and CDR2: KGHSH and LQKENI. The CDR3 is made up of 16 amino acids. Germline trimming cut 1 base from V and 2 bases from J; bases unmatched to any gene: 4.

In regard to this clone: Other DNA sequences from this sample encode an identical CDR3 as well. V and J are TRBV5-4 and TRBJ1-4, with D uncertain. Germline V gene sequence: CDR1 SGHNT, CDR2 YYREEE (reference sequence). V was pared by 1 base and J by 4 bases, with 8 bases between. CDR3 size: 14 residues. CDR3 residues: CASSLRGLNEKLFF. The CDR3 DNA reads TGTGCCAGCAGCTTGCGAGGGCTTAATGAAAAACTGTTTTTT. The full variable domain, completed using reference TRBV5-4 and TRBJ1-4, is ETGVTQSPTHLIKTRGQQVTLRCSSQSGHNTVSWYQQALGQGPQFIFQYYREEENGRGNFPPRFSGLQFPNYSSELNVNALELDDSALYLCASSLRGLNEKLFFGSGTQLSVL.

This clone appeared a single time. The J gene is TRBJ1-5, the V gene TRBV6-1, with D hard to call. Germline V gives CDR1 MNHNS, CDR2 SASEGT. V lost 4 bases, J lost 0 bases, and 7 bases lay in between. This CDR3 contains 14 residues. DNA for the CDR3: TGTGCCAGCAGTGGGAGTTATAGCAATCAGCCCCAGCATTTT. Translation gives CASSGSYSNQPQHF.

V and J are TRBV27 and TRBJ1-1; 9 nucleotides agree with TRBD1. The germline gives CDR1 MNHEY, CDR2 SMNVEV (reference sequence). The CDR3 length is 18 residues. The V gene end was trimmed by 3 bases and the J gene end by 0 bases; junction bases not matched to a gene: 11. The CDR3 DNA sequence: TGTGCCAGCAGTTTGAGTTGGGGACAGGGCCTCATGAACACTGAAGCTTTCTTT. Encoded protein: CASSLSWGQGLMNTEAFF.

V is TRBV7-3 and J is TRBJ1-2, with 7 bases identical to TRBD1. The junction had 5 bases not matched to a gene; V was cut back by 8 bases and J by 8 bases. Germline V gene data show CDR1 as SGHTA and CDR2 as FQGTGA. This CDR3 comprises 11 residues. As DNA, the CDR3 is TGTGCCAGCGGCACAGGGGCCGGCTACACCTTC. It codes for CASGTGAGYTF.

V and J are TRBV6-1 and TRBJ2-5, with 9 bases matching TRBD2. Germline-derived CDR1 and CDR2 are MNHNS and SASEGT. This CDR3 spans 15 amino acids. V lost 7 bases and J lost 3; bases outside the gene matches: 9. The CDR3 DNA reads TGTGCCAGCACAGGGTGGACTAGCGCTAAAGAGACCCAGTACTTC. This codes for CASTGWTSAKETQYF.

In its sample, this clone was seen once. This chain links TRBV18 with TRBJ2-3; D is ambiguous. This CDR3 is 12 amino acids long. From germline, CDR1 is KGHSH and CDR2 LQKENI. The V gene lost 2 bases and the J gene lost 4 bases, with 4 bases spanning the gap. The CDR3 bases are TGTGCCAGCTCACCAGCCCCAGATACGCAGTATTTT. It is translated as CASSPAPDTQYF.

This clone occurred a few times. The chain employs TRBV13 and TRBJ1-2, with D hard to call. The CDR3 totals 11 residues. Looked up from germline, CDR1 is PRHDT and CDR2 is FYEKMQ (reference sequence). V was pared by 7 bases and J by 7 bases, with 10 bases between. The CDR3 loop is CASTDALGYTF. In DNA, the CDR3 is TGTGCCAGCACCGACGCGCTTGGCTACACCTTC.

As for this clone: Compared with germline, one end of the junction differs, possibly owing to a read error. The chain is built from TRBV7-2 and TRBJ2-5; tentatively, D is TRBD1 or TRBD2 (6 bases each). There are 15 residues in the CDR3. Germline CDR1 is SGHTA and CDR2 is FQGNSA. CDR3 in DNA: TGTGCCAGCAGCACGAAGGGGGGACCGGCAAGCCTGAGGGACTTC. Translating gives CASSTKGGPASLRDF.

The CDR3 is CASSEQGNTEAFF. CDR3 nucleotide sequence: TGCGCCAGCAGCGAACAGGGTAACACTGAAGCTTTCTTT. V gene TRBV5-1 combines with J gene TRBJ1-1, with D perhaps matching TRBD1 (6 bases). V was cut by 4 bases and J by 2 bases, with 9 bases left in between. The CDR3 contains 13 residues. The germline CDR1 and CDR2 sequences are SGHRS and YFSETQ.

This clone appeared a few times. The V and J genes are TRBV29-1 and TRBJ1-1; D is unresolved. The CDR3 spans 14 residues. The ends were cut back, 0 bases at V and 3 bases at J, with 11 bases in the middle. The germline V gene has CDR1 SQVTM and CDR2 ANQGSEA. CDR3 in DNA: TGCAGCGTTGAAGAATCGCCACGAGACACTGAAGCTTTCTTT. Protein sequence: CSVEESPRDTEAFF.

This rearrangement joins TRBV10-3 to TRBJ2-7; 7 bases are shared with TRBD1. Trimming removed 3 bases from V and 3 bases from J; junction bases left unmatched: 5. The CDR3 has 14 amino acids. Germline CDR1 reads ENHRY; CDR2 reads SYGVKD. CDR3 nucleotides: TGTGCCATCAGTGATCGACAGGGAAGCTACGAGCAGTACTTC. Translation: CAISDRQGSYEQYF.

The chain employs TRBV30 and TRBJ2-7, with 9 bases fitting TRBD1. Germline CDR1 reads GTSNPN; CDR2 reads SVGIG (reference sequence). With V trimmed by 2 bases and J by 4 bases, 6 bases remained unmatched. This CDR3 region has 14 residues. The CDR3 coding sequence is TGTGCCTGGAGTCTGGACAGGGGAGGGTACGAGCAGTACTTC. This translates into CAWSLDRGGYEQYF.

The genes are TRBV29-1 and TRBJ2-1; 11 nucleotides line up with TRBD1. V shed 7 bases, J shed 6 bases, and the junction held 2 bases outside the gene matches. Germline CDR1 and CDR2: SQVTM and ANQGSEA. The CDR3 is 12 residues long. The CDR3 loop is CSADRGLNEQFF. The CDR3 DNA sequence: TGCAGCGCGGACAGGGGGCTCAATGAGCAGTTCTTC.

The chain recombines TRBV2 with TRBJ2-4; D unresolved. CDR1 and CDR2 from the germline V gene are SNHLY and FYNNEI. The V end lost 2 bases, the J end lost 10 bases, and 9 bases lay between the germline ends. The CDR3 runs to 12 residues. The CDR3 region is CASSETSFIQYF. The CDR3, as DNA: TGTGCCAGCAGTGAAACGTCTTTTATTCAGTACTTC.

The chain employs TRBV25-1 and TRBJ1-3; possibly TRBD1 for D (5 bases). This CDR3 has 14 residues. Germline V gene lookup returns CDR1 MGHDK and CDR2 SYGVNS. Trimming cost V 3 bases and J 4 bases, with 10 bases left between them. The CDR3 nucleotides are TGTGCCAGCAGTGAGGGGGGTTCCGGAAACACCATATATTTT. Translated, it gives CASSEGGSGNTIYF.

The chain joins TRBV29-1 to TRBJ2-3, with D tentatively TRBD2 (5 bases). V gave up 7 bases and J gave up 1 base, with 12 bases separating them. The germline gives CDR1 SQVTM, CDR2 ANQGSEA. There are 13 residues in the CDR3. The CDR3 nucleotides read TGCAGCGGCATAGAGGGAGGCACAGATACGCAGTATTTT. It encodes CSGIEGGTDTQYF.

This clone was counted a single time. The rearrangement joins TRBV28 to TRBJ2-7; weak D call: TRBD2 (7 bases). The CDR3 totals 14 residues. Per the germline V gene, CDR1 is MDHEN and CDR2 is SYDVKM. V was pared by 7 bases and J by 1 base, with 14 bases between. DNA for the CDR3: TGTGCCAGCACCCGAGGGGGGGGTTCCTACGAGCAGTACTTC. The encoded protein is CASTRGGGSYEQYF.

This chain links TRBV5-1 with TRBJ2-5; the D call may be TRBD1 or TRBD2 (5 bases each). Trimming stripped 2 bases from V and 0 bases from J, with 14 bases between. CDR3 length: 16 residues. Germline CDR1 reads SGHRS; CDR2 reads YFSETQ. CDR3: CASSLQAGNYQETQYF. CDR3 nucleotides: TGCGCCAGCAGCTTACAGGCGGGTAACTACCAAGAGACCCAGTACTTC.

This chain joins TRBV7-8 and TRBJ2-1; 10 bases are a match to TRBD2. Germline V CDR1 and CDR2: SGHVS, FQNEAQ. CDR3 length: 16 residues. V was clipped by 4 bases and J by 2 bases; unmatched bases: 5. CDR3 amino acids: CASSSVAGGPYNEQFF. CDR3 DNA sequence: TGTGCCAGCAGCTCAGTAGCGGGAGGACCCTACAATGAGCAGTTCTTC. Using reference TRBV7-8 and TRBJ2-1 for the parts outside the CDR3, the full variable domain is GAGVSQSPRYKVAKRGQDVALRCDPISGHVSLFWYQQALGQGPEFLTYFQNEAQLDKSGLPSDRFFAERPEGSVSTLKIQRTQQEDSAVYLCASSSVAGGPYNEQFFGPGTRLTVL.

As concerns this clone: Other DNA sequences in the sample encode the same CDR3. The chain joins TRBV11-3 to TRBJ2-7, with TRBD1 identical over 10 bases. Germline V CDR1 and CDR2: SGHNT, YENEEA. After removal of 6 bases from V and 4 bases from J, the junction contained 3 bases not matched to a gene. There are 13 residues in the CDR3. DNA of the CDR3: TGTGCCAGCAGTCGGGACAGGGGTTACGAGCAGTACTTC. It codes for CASSRDRGYEQYF.